The present entry profiles one T cell receptor (beta chain) with its context. This sample is drawn from a study of OX40 agonist ivuxolimab in advanced cancers. Germline assignment: CDR1 SNHLY and CDR2 FYNNEI. V was clipped by 6 bases and J by 2 bases; unmatched bases: 7. The CDR3 is 15 amino acids. Repertoires were generated with immunoSEQ multiplex PCR, while TCRdb's copy carries only in-frame clones and drops some. Here the sample spans tens of thousands of clones, about 89% being singletons. The source material was CD4+ or CD8+ T cells sorted from blood, sampled in a trial of the OX40 agonist ivuxolimab. The rearrangement joins TRBV2 to TRBJ2-7; 10 bases match TRBD1. This TCR derives from an adult with an advanced solid tumor such as melanoma, head and neck, liver or kidney cancer. In nucleotides, the CDR3 is TGTGCCAGCAGCGACGGACAGGGGGTTACCTACGAGCAGTACTTC. It is translated as CASSDGQGVTYEQYF.